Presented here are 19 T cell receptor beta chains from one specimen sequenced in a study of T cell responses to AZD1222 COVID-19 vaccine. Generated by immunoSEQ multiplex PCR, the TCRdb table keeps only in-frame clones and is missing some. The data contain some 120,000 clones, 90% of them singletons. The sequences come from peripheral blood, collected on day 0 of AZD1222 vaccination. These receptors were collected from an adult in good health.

The CDR3 DNA reads as TGTGCCAGCAGTTATGGGACCGAATCCCGCTACGAGCAGTACTTC. It specifies CASSYGTESRYEQYF. The chain recombines TRBV7-9 with TRBJ2-7, with D perhaps assigned TRBD1 or TRBD2 (5 bases each). The germline V gene has CDR1 SEHNR and CDR2 FQNEAQ (reference sequence). The V and J ends lost 6 bases and 3 bases respectively, with 18 bases between them. The CDR3 is 15 residues long.

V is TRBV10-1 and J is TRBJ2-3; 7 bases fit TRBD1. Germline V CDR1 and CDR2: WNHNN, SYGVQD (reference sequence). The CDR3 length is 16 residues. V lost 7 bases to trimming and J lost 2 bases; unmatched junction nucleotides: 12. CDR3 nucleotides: TGCGCCAGCACCCCAACCGGGACAGTAGCCACAGATACGCAGTATTTT. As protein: CASTPTGTVATDTQYF.

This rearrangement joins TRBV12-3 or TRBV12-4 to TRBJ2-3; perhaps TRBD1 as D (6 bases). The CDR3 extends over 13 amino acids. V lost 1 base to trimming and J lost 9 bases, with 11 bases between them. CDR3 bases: TGTGCCAGCAGTTTAGTAGAACAGGGAACGCAGTATTTT. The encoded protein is CASSLVEQGTQYF.

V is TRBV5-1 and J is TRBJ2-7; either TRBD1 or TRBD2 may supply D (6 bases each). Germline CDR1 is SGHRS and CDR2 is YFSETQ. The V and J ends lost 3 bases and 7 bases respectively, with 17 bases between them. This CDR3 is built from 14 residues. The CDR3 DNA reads TGCGCCAGCAGCTCAGCCGGGGGCTACGTGGAGCAGTACTTC. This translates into CASSSAGGYVEQYF.

The CDR3 loop reads CASSKKDSHNSPLHF. The CDR3 DNA reads TGTGCCAGCAGCAAAAAAGACAGTCATAATTCACCCCTCCACTTT. V and J are TRBV21-1 and TRBJ1-6; TRBD1 was called by the table and not checked on the DNA. TRBV21-1 is labeled a pseudogene. The CDR3 contains 15 residues.

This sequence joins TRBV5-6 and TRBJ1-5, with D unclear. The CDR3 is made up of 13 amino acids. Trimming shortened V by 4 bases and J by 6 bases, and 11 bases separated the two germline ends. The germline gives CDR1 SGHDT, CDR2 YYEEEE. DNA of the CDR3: TGTGCCAGCAGCCGGGAGAGGATTCAGCCCCAGCATTTT. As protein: CASSRERIQPQHF. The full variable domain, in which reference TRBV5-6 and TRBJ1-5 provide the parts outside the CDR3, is DAGVTQSPTHLIKTRGQQVTLRCSPKSGHDTVSWYQQALGQGPQFIFQYYEEEERQRGNFPDRFSGHQFPNYSSELNVNALLLGDSALYLCASSRERIQPQHFGDGTRLSIL.

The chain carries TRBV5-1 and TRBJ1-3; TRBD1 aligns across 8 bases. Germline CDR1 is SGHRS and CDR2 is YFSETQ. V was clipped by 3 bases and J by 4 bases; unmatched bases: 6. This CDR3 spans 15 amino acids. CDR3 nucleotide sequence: TGCGCCAGCAGCTCTACAGGGGGAAAAGGAAACACCATATATTTT. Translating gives CASSSTGGKGNTIYF. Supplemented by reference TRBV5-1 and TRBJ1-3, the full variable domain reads KAGVTQTPRYLIKTRGQQVTLSCSPISGHRSVSWYQQTPGQGLQFLFEYFSETQRNKGNFPGRFSGRQFSNSRSEMNVSTLELGDSALYLCASSSTGGKGNTIYFGEGSWLTVV.

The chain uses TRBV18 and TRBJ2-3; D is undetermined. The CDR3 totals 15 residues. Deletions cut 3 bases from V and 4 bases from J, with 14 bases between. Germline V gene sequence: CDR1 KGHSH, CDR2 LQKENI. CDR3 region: CASSPGQLIADTQYF. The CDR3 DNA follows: TGTGCCAGCTCACCCGGCCAACTAATCGCAGATACGCAGTATTTT.

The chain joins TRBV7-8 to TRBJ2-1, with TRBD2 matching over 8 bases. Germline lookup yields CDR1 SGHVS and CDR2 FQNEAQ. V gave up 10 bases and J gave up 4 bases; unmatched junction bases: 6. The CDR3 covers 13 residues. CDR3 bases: TGTGCCACCCGCGGGGGGCTATACAATGAGCAGTTCTTC. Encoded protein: CATRGGLYNEQFF.

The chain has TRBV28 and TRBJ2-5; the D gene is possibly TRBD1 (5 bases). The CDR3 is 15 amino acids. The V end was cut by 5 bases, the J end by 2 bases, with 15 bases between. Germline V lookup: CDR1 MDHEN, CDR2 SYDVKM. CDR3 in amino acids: CASSRRDTPQETQYF. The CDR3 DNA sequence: TGTGCCAGCAGTCGCAGGGATACCCCACAAGAGACCCAGTACTTC.

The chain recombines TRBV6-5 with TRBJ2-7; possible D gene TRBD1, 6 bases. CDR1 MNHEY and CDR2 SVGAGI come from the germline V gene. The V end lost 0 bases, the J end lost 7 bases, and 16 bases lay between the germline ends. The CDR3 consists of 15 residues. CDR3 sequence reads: CASSYSASRGWEQYF. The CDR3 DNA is TGTGCCAGCAGTTACTCAGCGTCCAGGGGATGGGAGCAGTACTTC.

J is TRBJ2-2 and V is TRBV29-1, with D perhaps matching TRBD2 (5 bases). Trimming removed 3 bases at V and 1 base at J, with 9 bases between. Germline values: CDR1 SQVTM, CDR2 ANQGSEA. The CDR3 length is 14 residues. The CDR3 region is CSVESGVNTGELFF. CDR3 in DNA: TGCAGCGTTGAGAGCGGAGTGAACACCGGGGAGCTGTTTTTT.

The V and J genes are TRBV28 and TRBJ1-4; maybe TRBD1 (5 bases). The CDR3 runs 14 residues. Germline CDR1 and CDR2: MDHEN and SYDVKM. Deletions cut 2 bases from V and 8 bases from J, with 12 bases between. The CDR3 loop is CASSLGREGEKLFF. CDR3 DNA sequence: TGTGCCAGCAGTTTAGGCAGGGAGGGGGAAAAACTGTTTTTT. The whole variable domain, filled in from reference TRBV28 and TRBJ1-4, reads DVKVTQSSRYLVKRTGEKVFLECVQDMDHENMFWYRQDPGLGLRLIYFSYDVKMKEKGDIPEGYSVSREKKERFSLILESASTNQTSMYLCASSLGREGEKLFFGSGTQLSVL.

CDR3: CATSTSKGYQPQHF. The CDR3 nucleotides are TGTGCCACCAGCACCAGTAAGGGTTATCAGCCCCAGCATTTT. The chain combines TRBV15 with TRBJ1-5, with unresolved D. This CDR3 region has 14 residues. Trimming removed 4 bases from V and 5 bases from J, with 12 bases in between. CDR1 is LNHNV and CDR2 is YYDKDF in the germline V gene (reference sequence). Supplemented by reference TRBV15 and TRBJ1-5, the full variable domain reads DAMVIQNPRYQVTQFGKPVTLSCSQTLNHNVMYWYQQKSSQAPKLLFHYYDKDFNNEADTPDNFQSRRPNTSFCFLDIRSPGLGDTAMYLCATSTSKGYQPQHFGDGTRLSIL.

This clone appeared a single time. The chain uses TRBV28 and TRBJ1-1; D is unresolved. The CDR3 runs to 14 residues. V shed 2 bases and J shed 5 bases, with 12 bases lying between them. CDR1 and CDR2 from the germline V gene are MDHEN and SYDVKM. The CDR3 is CASSLNGPGTEAFF. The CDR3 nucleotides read TGTGCCAGCAGTTTAAATGGGCCTGGTACTGAAGCTTTCTTT.

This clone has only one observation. The CDR3 spells CASSEVSPLSEQYF. The CDR3 nucleotides are TGTGCCAGCAGTGAAGTGAGTCCCCTGAGCGAGCAGTACTTC. The chain couples TRBV2 to TRBJ2-7; no clear D gene. V was cut by 1 base and J by 6 bases, with 13 bases left in between. This CDR3 is 14 amino acids long. Germline V lookup: CDR1 SNHLY, CDR2 FYNNEI.

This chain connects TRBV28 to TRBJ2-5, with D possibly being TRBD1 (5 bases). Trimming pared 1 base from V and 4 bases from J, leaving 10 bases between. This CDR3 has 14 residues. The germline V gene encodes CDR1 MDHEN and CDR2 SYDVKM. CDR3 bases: TGTGCCAGCAGTTTATCCTACACAGGAGAGACCCAGTACTTC. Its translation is CASSLSYTGETQYF.

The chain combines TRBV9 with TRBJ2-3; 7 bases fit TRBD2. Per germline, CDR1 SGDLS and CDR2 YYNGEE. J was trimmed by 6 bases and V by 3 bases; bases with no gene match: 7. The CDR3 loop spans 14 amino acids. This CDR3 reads CASSGEGLSDTQYF. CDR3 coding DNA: TGTGCCAGCAGCGGGGAGGGCCTGTCGGATACGCAGTATTTT.

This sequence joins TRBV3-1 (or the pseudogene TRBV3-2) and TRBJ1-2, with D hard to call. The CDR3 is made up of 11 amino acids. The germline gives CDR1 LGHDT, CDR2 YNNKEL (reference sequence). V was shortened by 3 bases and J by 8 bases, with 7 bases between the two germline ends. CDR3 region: CASSQGEGYTF. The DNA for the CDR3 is TGTGCCAGCAGCCAGGGAGAGGGCTACACCTTC.